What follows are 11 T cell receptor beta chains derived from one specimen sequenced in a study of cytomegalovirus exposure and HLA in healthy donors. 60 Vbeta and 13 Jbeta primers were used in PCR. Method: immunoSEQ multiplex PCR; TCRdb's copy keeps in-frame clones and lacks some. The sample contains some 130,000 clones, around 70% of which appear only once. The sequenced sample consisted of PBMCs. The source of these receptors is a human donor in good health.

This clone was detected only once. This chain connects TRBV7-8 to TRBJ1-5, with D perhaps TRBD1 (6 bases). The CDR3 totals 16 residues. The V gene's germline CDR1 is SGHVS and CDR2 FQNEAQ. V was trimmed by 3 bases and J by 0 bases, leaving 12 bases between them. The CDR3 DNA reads TGTGCCAGCAGCTTGATACAGGGATATAGCAATCAGCCCCAGCATTTT. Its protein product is CASSLIQGYSNQPQHF.

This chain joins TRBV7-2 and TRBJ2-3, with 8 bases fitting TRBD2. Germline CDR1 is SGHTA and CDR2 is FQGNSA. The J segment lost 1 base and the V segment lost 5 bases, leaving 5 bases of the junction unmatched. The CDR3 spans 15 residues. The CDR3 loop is CASSRKTSGTDTQYF. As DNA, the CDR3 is TGTGCCAGCAGCCGAAAGACTAGCGGCACAGATACGCAGTATTTT.

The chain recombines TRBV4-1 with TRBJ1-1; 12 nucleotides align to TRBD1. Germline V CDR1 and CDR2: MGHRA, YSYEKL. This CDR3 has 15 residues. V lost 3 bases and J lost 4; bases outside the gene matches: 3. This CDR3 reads CASSHRDRGLTEAFF. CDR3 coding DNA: TGCGCCAGCAGCCACAGGGACAGGGGGCTCACTGAAGCTTTCTTT.

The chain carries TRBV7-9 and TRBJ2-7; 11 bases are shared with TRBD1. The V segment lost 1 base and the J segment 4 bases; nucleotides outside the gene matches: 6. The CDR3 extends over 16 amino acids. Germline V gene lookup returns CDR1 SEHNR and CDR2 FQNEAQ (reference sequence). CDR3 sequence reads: CASSLGGTGGGYEQYF. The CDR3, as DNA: TGTGCCAGCAGCTTAGGCGGGACAGGGGGGGGATACGAGCAGTACTTC.

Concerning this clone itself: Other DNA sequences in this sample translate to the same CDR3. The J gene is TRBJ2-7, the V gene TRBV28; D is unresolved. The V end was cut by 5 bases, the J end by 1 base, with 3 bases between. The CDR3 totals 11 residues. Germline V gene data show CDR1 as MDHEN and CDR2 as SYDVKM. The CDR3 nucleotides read TGTGCCAGCAGTCGGTCCTACGAGCAGTACTTC. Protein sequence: CASSRSYEQYF.

DNA for the CDR3: TGCGCCAGCAGCTGGCACAATGAGCAGTTCTTC. Translation: CASSWHNEQFF. V usage is TRBV5-1 and J usage is TRBJ2-1, with D unclear. The V end lost 3 bases, the J end lost 5 bases, and 3 bases lay between the germline ends. Germline V gene data show CDR1 as SGHRS and CDR2 as YFSETQ. The CDR3 is made up of 11 amino acids.

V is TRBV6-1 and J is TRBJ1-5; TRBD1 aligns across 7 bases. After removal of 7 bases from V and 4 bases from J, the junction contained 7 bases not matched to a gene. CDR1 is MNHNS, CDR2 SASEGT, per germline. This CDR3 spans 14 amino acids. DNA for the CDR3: TGTGCCAGCACCTGGACAGGTTTAAATCAGCCCCAGCATTTT. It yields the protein CASTWTGLNQPQHF.

CDR3 in amino acids: CSVIYWHQIAGQSSYEQYF. The CDR3 DNA follows: TGCAGCGTAATCTACTGGCACCAGATAGCGGGTCAGAGCTCCTACGAGCAGTACTTC. V usage is TRBV29-1 and J usage is TRBJ2-7; 7 nucleotides agree with TRBD2. V lost 6 bases to trimming and J lost 0 bases; unmatched junction nucleotides: 23. The germline gives CDR1 SQVTM, CDR2 ANQGSEA. CDR3 length: 19 amino acids.

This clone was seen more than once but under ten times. The CDR3, as DNA: TGTGCCAGCAGTTACGAACACCCCAACACTGAAGCTTTCTTT. Translated, it gives CASSYEHPNTEAFF. This chain links TRBV6-5 with TRBJ1-1; D unclear. The length of the CDR3 is 14 residues. CDR1 and CDR2 (germline): MNHEY, SVGAGI. The ends were cut back, 2 bases at V and 2 bases at J, with 9 bases in the middle.

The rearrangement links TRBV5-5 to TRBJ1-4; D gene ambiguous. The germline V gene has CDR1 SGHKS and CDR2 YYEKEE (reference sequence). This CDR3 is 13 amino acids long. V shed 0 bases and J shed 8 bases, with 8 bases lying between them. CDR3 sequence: CASSLGGYEKLFF. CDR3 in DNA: TGTGCCAGCAGCTTGGGAGGCTACGAAAAACTGTTTTTT.

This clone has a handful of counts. CDR3 loop: CAWSIGGGSTEAFF. In DNA form, the CDR3 reads TGTGCCTGGAGTATAGGGGGGGGGAGCACTGAAGCTTTCTTT. This sequence joins TRBV30 and TRBJ1-1; possibly TRBD1 for D (6 bases). Trimming took 2 bases from V and 4 from J, leaving 14 bases between them. The CDR3 runs to 14 residues. Germline values: CDR1 GTSNPN, CDR2 SVGIG (reference sequence).